The clone carrying this T cell receptor beta chain was seen just once. TCRdb's copy holds only in-frame clones and misses some; the assay was immunoSEQ multiplex PCR. Of around 82,000 clones detected, 70% to 90% appear once; the ten largest clones hold around 6%. This sample stems from a study of blood T cell repertoires in COVID-19. Study summary: Some COVID-19 samples were acute and others convalescent; all came from the United States, Italy and Spain. From T cells, B-cell-depleted T cells, or PBMCs came the material, which was cDNA or gDNA.

Seattle patients were enrolled during active infection and followed longitudinally. Per the germline V gene, CDR1 is KGHSH and CDR2 is LQKENI. This CDR3 has 17 residues. V was shortened by 2 bases and J by 1 base, with 17 bases between the two germline ends. Sequencing input: peripheral blood. The receptor was derived from a man aged 80 or over with COVID-19, enrolled during active disease. This rearrangement joins TRBV18 to TRBJ2-5; maybe TRBD2 (5 bases). CDR3 sequence (DNA): TGTGCCAGCTCACCAGCAGCGGACGTTGGGATCCAAGAGACCCAGTACTTC. Translated, it gives CASSPAADVGIQETQYF.